A single sample gave rise to the 6 T cell receptor beta chains below, sequenced in a study of siplizumab effects on memory and regulatory T cells. Repertoires were generated with immunoSEQ multiplex PCR, while TCRdb's copy carries only in-frame clones and drops some. The sample has approximately 120,000 clones; 93% are singletons. Specimen: non-Treg CD4+ T cells sorted from blood. All receptors derive from a human donor in good health.

The chain has TRBV7-9 and TRBJ1-5; a weak D match, TRBD1 (5 bases). V lost 2 bases and J 1 base, leaving 6 bases between the germline ends. Germline V gene sequence: CDR1 SEHNR, CDR2 FQNEAQ (reference sequence). The CDR3 is 14 residues long. The CDR3: CASSLRDSNQPQHF. The CDR3 DNA is TGTGCCAGCAGCTTACGGGACAGCAATCAGCCCCAGCATTTT.

The count of this clone is one. J is TRBJ2-2 and V is TRBV5-4; D possibly uses TRBD1 or TRBD2 (6 bases each). This CDR3 region has 15 residues. V was cut by 9 bases and J by 0 bases, with 15 bases left in between. The germline V gene has CDR1 SGHNT and CDR2 YYREEE (reference sequence). The CDR3 loop is CATRGGLANTGELFF. The CDR3 DNA sequence: TGTGCCACCAGAGGGGGGCTCGCGAACACCGGGGAGCTGTTTTTT. Filled out from reference TRBV5-4 and TRBJ2-2, the complete variable domain reads ETGVTQSPTHLIKTRGQQVTLRCSSQSGHNTVSWYQQALGQGPQFIFQYYREEENGRGNFPPRFSGLQFPNYSSELNVNALELDDSALYLCATRGGLANTGELFFGEGSRLTVL.

This chain connects TRBV6-1 to TRBJ2-3; D possibly corresponds to TRBD1 (5 bases). V was clipped by 3 bases and J by 3 bases, with 16 bases between them. Per germline, CDR1 MNHNS and CDR2 SASEGT. The CDR3 runs 16 residues. CDR3 nucleotides: TGTGCCAGCAGTGATCTCTGGTCAGGGCTAACAGATACGCAGTATTTT. Protein product: CASSDLWSGLTDTQYF.

This clone came up once. The V gene is TRBV27, the J gene TRBJ1-1; a weak D match, TRBD1 (5 bases). Trimming took 10 bases from V and 0 from J, leaving 15 bases between them. Germline V gene sequence: CDR1 MNHEY, CDR2 SMNVEV (reference sequence). The CDR3 is made up of 14 amino acids. The CDR3 DNA reads TGTGCCACCCGACAGCGAACGATGAACACTGAAGCTTTCTTT. Amino acids: CATRQRTMNTEAFF.

CDR3 DNA sequence: TGTGCCAGCAGCTATCCCAGTTACGAGCAGTACTTC. Its translation: CASSYPSYEQYF. The chain is built from TRBV6-5 and TRBJ2-7; D is undetermined. The CDR3 loop spans 12 amino acids. Deletions cut 6 bases from V and 4 bases from J, with 10 bases between. Germline assignment: CDR1 MNHEY and CDR2 SVGAGI.

The gene calls are TRBV29-1 and TRBJ1-3; 7 bases map to TRBD1. Germline CDR1 reads SQVTM; CDR2 reads ANQGSEA. The V and J ends lost 3 bases and 5 bases, in that order; junction bases with no gene match: 1. The CDR3 has 12 residues. CDR3 nucleotides: TGCAGCGTTGAGACAGGGAGAAACACCATATATTTT. It encodes CSVETGRNTIYF.